This T cell receptor (beta chain) emerged from a study of blood T cell repertoires in COVID-19. In the study overall: PBMCs, B-cell-depleted T cells, or T cells provided the cDNA or gDNA that made up the material.

Some clones are missing from TCRdb's copy, which holds only in-frame ones; the method was immunoSEQ multiplex PCR. Of 8,000 to 9,500 clones in the sample, around 88% were seen once. J was trimmed by 7 bases and V by 1 base; bases with no gene match: 4. This CDR3 region has 14 residues. Germline lookup yields CDR1 SGDLS and CDR2 YYNGEE. The chain employs TRBV9 and TRBJ1-3; 8 bases align to TRBD1. The sequencing input was peripheral blood. This receptor was obtained from a human donor with active COVID-19. The donor label of this sample is uncertain. The CDR3 region has the DNA TGTGCCAGCAGCGTATCAGGGGGCGCGAACACCATATATTTT. As protein: CASSVSGGANTIYF.